This T cell receptor beta chain was sequenced in a study of neurological immune-mediated disorders. Regarding the study as a whole: The study found the most TCR clonal expansion in HTLV-1-associated myelopathy and the least in multiple sclerosis, below healthy controls.

The CDR3 loop spans 15 amino acids. The germline CDR1 and CDR2 sequences are LGHDT and YNNKEL (reference sequence). V was shortened by 3 bases and J by 3 bases, with 14 bases between the two germline ends. The cDNA came from 5'RACE with 10-nucleotide random UMIs. From 15-18 subjects, over 170 million TCR-beta sequences were obtained in each sequencing run. Via MiXCR, TCRdb re-called the 5' RACE reads, giving one row per CDR3 protein. The sample has more than 40,000 distinct CDR3 sequences; 2.5% to 3.5% are singletons. This clonotype was recorded at least ten times. The antigen remains undetermined. The chain employs TRBV3-1 and TRBJ1-1; weak D call: TRBD1 (5 bases). Source material: PBMCs. The sequence came from a woman aged 50 to 60 with multiple sclerosis. CDR3 sequence: CASSHNWAGDTEAFF. The CDR3 region has the DNA TGTGCCAGCAGCCACAACTGGGCGGGGGACACTGAAGCTTTCTTT.